The 6 T cell receptor beta chains listed next were all sequenced from one sample in a study of T cells in Graves' hyperthyroidism and ophthalmopathy. The TCR beta CDR3 regions underwent amplification using RNA transcripts as the source. The HTBI primer set was used in a first-round RT-PCR of the TCR CDR3. TCRdb reprocessed the multiplex PCR reads via MiXCR and lists one record per CDR3 protein. The sample yields 650,000 to 850,000 distinct CDR3 sequences, roughly a sixth seen once. Sequencing used blood. Source of these receptors: a woman between 50 and 59 years old with Graves' hyperthyroidism that later progressed to Graves' ophthalmopathy.

J is TRBJ1-1 and V is TRBV19, with D perhaps TRBD1 (5 bases). The germline V gene has CDR1 LNHDA and CDR2 SQIVND (reference sequence). V was clipped by 4 bases and J by 7 bases, with 19 bases between them. This CDR3 is 15 amino acids long. As DNA, the CDR3 is TGTGCCAGTAGTACCCAACCCGCTGGACAAAATGAAGCTTTCTTT. Translation gives CASSTQPAGQNEAFF.

The CDR3, as DNA: TGTGCCAGCAGCTTAGATCCGGGGGGAGTCACCGGGGAGCTGTTTTTT. Protein sequence: CASSLDPGGVTGELFF. This chain joins TRBV7-2 and TRBJ2-2; 7 bases are shared with TRBD2. The CDR3 totals 16 residues. V lost 1 base and J lost 4; bases outside the gene matches: 6. Per the germline V gene, CDR1 is SGHTA and CDR2 is FQGNSA.

The rearrangement links TRBV9 to TRBJ2-1; TRBD2 matches 8 bases. This CDR3 spans 17 amino acids. The ends lost 6 bases at V and 0 bases at J; junction bases unmatched: 11. CDR1 SGDLS and CDR2 YYNGEE come from the germline V gene. The CDR3: CASKGRGAGSSYNEQFF. As DNA, the CDR3 is TGTGCCAGCAAGGGGCGGGGGGCCGGGAGCTCCTACAATGAGCAGTTCTTC.

This clonotype was picked up many times. The chain is built from TRBV30 and TRBJ1-6; 8 nucleotides agree with TRBD1. Trimming cost V 5 bases and J 10 bases; bases outside gene matches: 13. The CDR3 runs 15 residues. Germline V gene lookup returns CDR1 GTSNPN and CDR2 SVGIG (reference sequence). The CDR3 region is CAWSTTPGQVSPLHF. The CDR3 bases are TGTGCCTGGTCCACCACCCCGGGACAGGTATCACCCCTCCACTTT. Together with reference TRBV30 and TRBJ1-6, the CDR3 gives the full variable domain: SQTIHQWPATLVQPVGSPLSLECTVEGTSNPNLYWYRQAAGRGLQLLFYSVGIGQISSEVPQNLSASRPQDRQFILSSKKLLLSDSGFYLCAWSTTPGQVSPLHFGNGTRLTVT.

This clonotype has just a few counts. This chain links TRBV15 with TRBJ1-1; no firm D call. Germline CDR1 LNHNV, CDR2 YYDKDF (reference sequence). With 1 base removed from V and 1 base from J, the gap between germline ends came to 10 bases. This CDR3 comprises 15 residues. In nucleotides, the CDR3 is TGTGCCACCAGCAGAGTCCGAGCGCGGAACACTGAAGCTTTCTTT. This translates into CATSRVRARNTEAFF. Full variable domain (rest looked up from reference TRBV15 and TRBJ1-1): DAMVIQNPRYQVTQFGKPVTLSCSQTLNHNVMYWYQQKSSQAPKLLFHYYDKDFNNEADTPDNFQSRRPNTSFCFLDIRSPGLGDTAMYLCATSRVRARNTEAFFGQGTRLTVV.

In its sample, this clonotype was seen a few times. A junction boundary mismatches the germline segment, possibly from a read error. The CDR3 sequence is CASSRDSVNEELFF. The CDR3 DNA is TGTGCCAGCAGCAGGGACAGCGTTAATGAAGAACTGTTTTTT. This sequence joins TRBV3-1 and TRBJ1-4; TRBD1 matches 7 bases. This CDR3 region has 14 residues. CDR1 and CDR2 from the germline V gene are LGHDT and YNNKEL (reference sequence).